The rows below give T cell receptor beta chains drawn from one sample of a study of CD8+ T cells in alopecia areata. Profiling relied on immunoSEQ multiplex PCR, and the TCRdb table lists in-frame clones only, not all of them. Of 110,000 or so clones listed, 50% to 65% are singletons. The sample here was CD4+ T cells sorted from blood, taken at week 24, from a patient treated with tofacitinib. The receptor set was obtained from a human donor with alopecia areata. CDR3s include the opening cysteine and the closing phenylalanine or tryptophan. A D gene is named only where the DNA matches it firmly. The size of a clone is reported for some rows only, either as once, few or many, or as a class for expanded clones.

TRBV2	-	TRBJ1-1	13	-	TGTGCCAGCAGTTCACAGGGTAACACTGAAGCTTTCTTT	CASSSQGNTEAFF
TRBV7-9	-	TRBJ1-1	14	-	TGTGCCAGCAGCTTATCCTACGGGACAACTGAAGCTTTCTTT	CASSLSYGTTEAFF
TRBV2	many	TRBJ1-6	15	TRBD1	TGTGCCACCCAAACGGGACAGGGCTATAATTCACCCCTCCACTTT	CATQTGQGYNSPLHF
TRBV30	-	TRBJ1-2	13	-	TGTGCCTGCACCCGGGACCAGCGCGGGGGCTACACCTTC	CACTRDQRGGYTF
TRBV27	-	TRBJ1-6	15	TRBD1	TGTGCCAGCAGTCGCCAGGGGGTGGATAATTCACCCCTCCACTTT	CASSRQGVDNSPLHF
TRBV5-1	-	TRBJ1-2	13	-	TGCGCCAGCAGCTTGGGAATTGAGGGAGGCTACACCTTC	CASSLGIEGGYTF
TRBV28	-	TRBJ1-1	16	-	TGTGCCAGCAGCCCCGGGGGGCTGTTGAGGAACACTGAAGCTTTCTTT	CASSPGGLLRNTEAFF
TRBV25-1	-	TRBJ2-5	13	-	TGTGCCAGCAGCTGGAGGGGCGGTGAGACCCAGTACTTC	CASSWRGGETQYF
TRBV9	-	TRBJ2-5	12	TRBD2	TGTGCCAGTGCGGGGGGACAAGAGACCCAGTACTTC	CASAGGQETQYF
TRBV28	-	TRBJ1-2	14	TRBD1	TGTGCCAGCAGTTTCTCAGGGGGGAACTATGGCTACACCTTC	CASSFSGGNYGYTF
TRBV7-8	-	TRBJ2-1	15	-	TGTGCCAGCAGCTTAGGAGGGAGGCGGAGGAATGAGCAGTTCTTC	CASSLGGRRRNEQFF
TRBV7-2	-	TRBJ1-1	12	-	TGTGCCAGCAGCTTAGGCATGGGGACCCCGGTTTTT	CASSLGMGTPVF
TRBV10-3	-	TRBJ2-7	14	TRBD2	TGTGCCATCAGAGAAACTAGCGGGGGGAGCGAGCAGTACTTC	CAIRETSGGSEQYF
TRBV5-1	-	TRBJ2-7	11	-	TGCGCCAGCAGCTTGGTAGGCGAGCAGTACTTC	CASSLVGEQYF
TRBV9	-	TRBJ2-3	16	TRBD2	TGTGCCAGCAGCGTAGAGGTGCTAGCGGGGACAGATACGCAGTATTTT	CASSVEVLAGTDTQYF
TRBV7-2	-	TRBJ2-2	15	TRBD2	TGTGCCAGCAGCTCTCGGACTAGCGGGGCCGGGGAGCTGTTTTTT	CASSSRTSGAGELFF
TRBV23-1	few	TRBJ1-5	14	-	TGCGCCAGCAGCGGGACCGCACCTAATCAGCCCCAGCATTTT	CASSGTAPNQPQHF
TRBV30	-	TRBJ2-5	15	-	TGTGCCTGGAGTTCCCCCGGGGAGGGGGGAGAGACCCAGTACTTC	CAWSSPGEGGETQYF
TRBV30	-	TRBJ2-7	13	-	TGTGCCTGGGGACGGGCCTACCCCTACGAGCAGTACTTC	CAWGRAYPYEQYF
TRBV5-1	-	TRBJ1-1	14	TRBD1	TGCGCCAGCAGCCCGAATCAGGCAGGGGGTGAAGCTTTCTTT	CASSPNQAGGEAFF
TRBV7-9	few	TRBJ2-1	13	-	TGTGCCAGCAGCTTAGGTGAAGGGACCCCTATGTTCTTC	CASSLGEGTPMFF
TRBV29-1	few	TRBJ2-3	14	TRBD1	TGCAGCGTGGGGGACAGTACCCTTGGAGATACGCAGTATTTT	CSVGDSTLGDTQYF
TRBV27	-	TRBJ1-5	13	-	TGTGCCAGCAGTTTAACGGGCTTTCAGCCCCAGCATTTT	CASSLTGFQPQHF
TRBV7-8	-	TRBJ2-1	14	-	TGTGCCAGCAGCTCCACCACGGTTATCGATGAGCAGTTCTTC	CASSSTTVIDEQFF
TRBV9	-	TRBJ2-5	14	-	TGTGCCAGCAGCGTCGGGGGCACCCAAGAGACCCAGTACTTC	CASSVGGTQETQYF
TRBV7-2	-	TRBJ1-3	15	-	TGTGCCAGCAGCTTAGGAGGGGTTGGAGGAAACACCATATATTTT	CASSLGGVGGNTIYF
TRBV6-5	few	TRBJ2-1	13	TRBD2	TGTGCCACCACCGGGGGGGGCTTCAATGAGCAGTTCTTC	CATTGGGFNEQFF
TRBV30	once	TRBJ2-5	13	-	TGTGCCTGGAGTAAGGCAAGCTGGGAGACCCAGTACTTC	CAWSKASWETQYF
TRBV30	-	TRBJ2-1	14	TRBD2	TGTGCCTGGAGTAGCGGACTAGGAGGTTTTGAGCAGTTCTTC	CAWSSGLGGFEQFF
TRBV4-2	few	TRBJ2-2	15	TRBD1	TGTGCCAGCAGCCTTGGGACAGGGAGTGACGGGGAGCTGTTTTTT	CASSLGTGSDGELFF
TRBV30	few	TRBJ2-2	19	TRBD2	TGTGCCTGGAGTGTACTATTCCAACTGAGGCGGGGGGCCGCCGGGGAGCTGTTTTTT	CAWSVLFQLRRGAAGELFF
TRBV11-2	few	TRBJ2-3	16	TRBD2	TGTGCCAGCAGCTTACGACTAGCGGGGGTCACAGATACGCAGTATTTT	CASSLRLAGVTDTQYF